This T cell receptor (beta chain) is from a study of T-cell reconstitution after alpha-beta-depleted transplantation in children. Construction of the TCRbeta library involved unique molecular identifiers. TCRdb recomputed calls from the PCR reads with MiXCR, one row per CDR3 protein. The table lists hundreds of thousands of distinct CDR3 sequences, 8% to 11% of them singletons, with roughly 4% in the top ten. The germline CDR1 and CDR2 sequences are SGHKS and YYEKEE (reference sequence). The CDR3 is made up of 18 amino acids. The V gene end was trimmed by 2 bases and the J gene end by 1 base; junction bases not matched to a gene: 8.

The specimen was PBMCs from the stem cell graft donor, collected from the stem cell graft. The chain couples TRBV5-5 to TRBJ2-6; 8 bases align to TRBD1. The receptor comes from a human donor who donated a stem cell graft to a child with acute myeloid leukemia. The CDR3 is CASSLTGGAGSGANVLTF. The CDR3 region has the DNA TGTGCCAGCAGCTTAACAGGGGGAGCAGGATCTGGGGCCAACGTCCTGACTTTC.